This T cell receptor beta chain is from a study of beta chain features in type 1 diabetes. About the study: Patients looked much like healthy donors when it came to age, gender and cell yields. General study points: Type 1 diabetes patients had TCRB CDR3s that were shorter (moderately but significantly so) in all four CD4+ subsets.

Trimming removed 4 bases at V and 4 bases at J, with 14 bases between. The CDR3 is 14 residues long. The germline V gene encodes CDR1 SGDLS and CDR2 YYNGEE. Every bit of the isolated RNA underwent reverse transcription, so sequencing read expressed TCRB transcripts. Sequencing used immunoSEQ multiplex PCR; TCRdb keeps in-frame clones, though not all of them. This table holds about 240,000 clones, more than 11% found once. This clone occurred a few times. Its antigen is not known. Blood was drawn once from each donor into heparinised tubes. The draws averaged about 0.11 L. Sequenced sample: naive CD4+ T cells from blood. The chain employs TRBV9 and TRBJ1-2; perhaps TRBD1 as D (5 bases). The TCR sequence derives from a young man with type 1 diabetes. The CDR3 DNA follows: TGTGCCAGCAGCCCGCCGACAGAAACCTATGGCTACACCTTC. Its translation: CASSPPTETYGYTF.